This entry describes one T cell receptor (beta chain). The CDR3 runs to 13 residues. Germline V gene data show CDR1 as GTSNPN and CDR2 as SVGIG (reference sequence). The ends were cut back, 4 bases at V and 3 bases at J, with 13 bases in the middle. The authors' processing: For nucleated cells, counts were estimated from reference gene primer amplification. Repertoires were generated with immunoSEQ multiplex PCR, while TCRdb's copy carries only in-frame clones and drops some. The V and J calls and clone size come from that table; D and trimming were worked out from the DNA. The table lists around 200,000 clones, nearly 85% of them singletons. The sample comes from a study of blood T cell repertoires in COVID-19. At the level of the study: The study drew acute and convalescent COVID-19 samples from the United States, Italy and Spain. The cDNA or gDNA used as material had been derived from T cells, B-cell-depleted T cells, or PBMCs.

During active infection, Seattle patients enrolled and were then monitored through disease. Sequencing used peripheral blood. The gene calls are TRBV30 and TRBJ2-7; D is perhaps TRBD1 (6 bases). The clonotype originates from a woman in her 30s with COVID-19, enrolled during active disease. DNA for the CDR3: TGTGCCTGGATGTTGGGCAGGGGCTACGAGCAGTACTTC. This translates into CAWMLGRGYEQYF.